One and the same sample provided the 27 T cell receptor beta chains below, sequenced in a study of T cells in localized non-small cell lung cancer. Repertoires were generated with immunoSEQ multiplex PCR, while TCRdb's copy carries only in-frame clones and drops some. The table shows approximately 3,500 clones, with under 30% occurring only once. Sequencing used lung tumor tissue, obtained before any cancer treatment. The receptor set was obtained from a male donor aged 60 or over with stage I lung adenocarcinoma.

By sample share, this clone is medium-sized (0.01 to 0.1%). The chain recombines TRBV6-8 with TRBJ1-5; weak D call: TRBD1 (5 bases). This CDR3 is 15 amino acids long. Deletions cut 0 bases from V and 7 bases from J, with 13 bases between. The germline gives CDR1 MNHGY, CDR2 SAAAGT. For the CDR3, the DNA is TGTGCCAGCAGTTACTCGAGCCAGGGAGGACAGCCCCAGCATTTT. Translating it yields CASSYSSQGGQPQHF.

This clone is termed medium-sized. In DNA, the CDR3 is TGTGCCAGCAGCTTCCCGGGACTAGAGGAAGAGACCCAGTACTTC. Translation gives CASSFPGLEEETQYF. The chain combines TRBV11-3 with TRBJ2-5, with 8 bases matching TRBD2. The CDR3 sequence is 15 residues long. The trim removed 3 bases at V and 3 bases at J, leaving 6 bases unmatched. CDR1 is SGHNT and CDR2 is YENEEA in the germline V gene.

This clone was observed a handful of times. The J gene is TRBJ1-1, the V gene TRBV6-8, with TRBD1 matching over 10 bases. The length of the CDR3 is 15 residues. Losses at the gene ends were 6 bases for V and 4 bases for J; bases not matched to a gene: 8. The germline V gene has CDR1 MNHGY and CDR2 SAAAGT. The CDR3 reads CASSLDRGESTEAFF. In DNA, the CDR3 is TGTGCCAGCAGCCTGGACAGGGGGGAGAGCACTGAAGCTTTCTTT.

The chain carries TRBV2 and TRBJ1-4, with 7 positions matching TRBD1. The V and J ends lost 6 bases and 3 bases, in that order; junction bases with no gene match: 1. This CDR3 contains 13 residues. CDR1 and CDR2 (germline): SNHLY, FYNNEI. CDR3 in amino acids: CASRQGANEKLFF. CDR3 bases: TGTGCCAGCAGGCAGGGGGCTAATGAAAAACTGTTTTTT.

J is TRBJ2-6 and V is TRBV6-8; 9 nucleotides align to TRBD1. This CDR3 is built from 15 residues. The germline gives CDR1 MNHGY, CDR2 SAAAGT. Germline trimming cut 5 bases from V and 7 bases from J; bases unmatched to any gene: 6. The CDR3 loop reads CASSGGTGPANVLTF. CDR3 in DNA: TGTGCCAGCAGTGGAGGGACAGGGCCCGCCAACGTCCTGACTTTC.

The chain combines TRBV28 with TRBJ2-7; maybe TRBD1 (6 bases). V lost 4 bases to trimming and J lost 1 base, with 14 bases between them. The CDR3 runs 15 residues. Germline V gene sequence: CDR1 MDHEN, CDR2 SYDVKM. The CDR3 reads CASSSFLQGSYEQYF. CDR3 bases: TGTGCCAGCAGTTCATTCCTACAGGGATCCTACGAGCAGTACTTC.

The chain uses TRBV19 and TRBJ1-6, with 9 bases aligning to TRBD1. The J segment lost 8 bases and the V segment lost 5 bases, leaving 4 bases of the junction unmatched. CDR3 length: 14 residues. Germline V lookup: CDR1 LNHDA, CDR2 SQIVND (reference sequence). The CDR3 here is CASSPDRGYSPLHF. The CDR3 DNA follows: TGTGCCAGTAGTCCGGACAGGGGATATTCACCCCTCCACTTT.

This clone was picked up a small number of times. Mismatch with germline at one junction end may stem from a read error. As DNA, the CDR3 is TGTGCCATCAGTGCAATACCGACAGGGGAGAAGGGGAAGCAGTACTTC. Translating gives CAISAIPTGEKGKQYF. The J gene is TRBJ2-7, the V gene TRBV6-8, with 8 nucleotides matching TRBD1. Per the germline V gene, CDR1 is MNHGY and CDR2 is SAAAGT. This CDR3 spans 16 amino acids.

This clone was observed a handful of times. This rearrangement joins TRBV9 to TRBJ1-1, with D unclear. In germline, CDR1 is SGDLS, CDR2 YYNGEE. CDR3 length equals 14 residues. The germline V and J ends were trimmed by 0 bases and 5 bases, with 11 bases remaining between them. CDR3 in amino acids: CASSVDGVGTEAFF. CDR3 bases: TGTGCCAGCAGCGTAGACGGAGTTGGTACTGAAGCTTTCTTT.

The chain links TRBV7-1 to TRBJ1-1, with 8 bases fitting TRBD1. TRBV7-1 counts as an open reading frame of uncertain function. The ends lost 5 bases at V and 0 bases at J; junction bases unmatched: 2. The CDR3 loop spans 14 amino acids. The CDR3 nucleotides are TGTGCCAGCAGCCAGACAGGGGTGAACACTGAAGCTTTCTTT. It codes for CASSQTGVNTEAFF.

Only a few counts were recorded for this clone. The chain has TRBV15 and TRBJ1-1; D ambiguous. The V end lost 0 bases, the J end lost 4 bases, and 9 bases lay between the germline ends. The CDR3 extends over 14 amino acids. CDR1 is LNHNV and CDR2 is YYDKDF in the germline V gene (reference sequence). Here the CDR3 reads CATSREGPGTEAFF. The CDR3 DNA reads as TGTGCCACCAGCAGAGAAGGTCCCGGCACTGAAGCTTTCTTT.

This clone showed up just a few times. The chain links TRBV6-8 to TRBJ2-2, with a tentative D call TRBD1 (6 bases). V dropped 1 base and J dropped 0 bases, with 12 bases sitting between them. Germline loops: CDR1 MNHGY, CDR2 SAAAGT. The CDR3 loop spans 17 amino acids. CDR3 loop: CASSYLGAGPNTGELFF. The CDR3 coding sequence is TGTGCCAGCAGTTACTTGGGGGCAGGCCCGAACACCGGGGAGCTGTTTTTT.

The V and J genes are TRBV5-1 and TRBJ2-2, with TRBD1 identical over 9 bases. The CDR3 spans 17 residues. The germline V gene has CDR1 SGHRS and CDR2 YFSETQ. The V segment lost 4 bases and the J segment 6 bases; nucleotides outside the gene matches: 13. Here the CDR3 DNA reads TGCGCCAGCAGCGCCGCATGGACAGGGGTATCGTCCGGGGAGCTGTTTTTT. Its protein is CASSAAWTGVSSGELFF.

The V gene is TRBV11-1, the J gene TRBJ2-2, with D tentatively TRBD2 (5 bases). The CDR3 covers 15 residues. Germline V gene data show CDR1 as SGHAT and CDR2 as FQDESV (reference sequence). The V end lost 5 bases, the J end lost 2 bases, and 12 bases lay between the germline ends. CDR3 sequence: CASSPSAENTGELFF. The CDR3 DNA reads as TGTGCCAGCAGCCCCTCAGCGGAAAACACCGGGGAGCTGTTTTTT.

In its sample, this clone was seen a few times. The rearrangement uses TRBV23-1 and TRBJ2-1; 10 bases map to TRBD2. TRBV23-1 is marked as an open reading frame, function uncertain. The CDR3 is made up of 17 amino acids. The trim removed 6 bases at V and 6 bases at J, leaving 14 bases unmatched. The CDR3 coding sequence is TGCGCCAGCAGCTTGGAAATTATTAGCGGGGGGTTCAATGAGCAGTTCTTC. Amino acids: CASSLEIISGGFNEQFF.

This clone showed up just once. This chain connects TRBV14 to TRBJ2-1; D is ambiguous. CDR1 is SGHDN and CDR2 is FVKESK in the germline V gene. Trimming shortened V by 5 bases and J by 6 bases, and 23 bases separated the two germline ends. This CDR3 has 17 residues. CDR3 coding DNA: TGTGCCAGCAGCTTCACGGCGCGAACCACTCTGGTCAATGAGCAGTTCTTC. Encoded protein: CASSFTARTTLVNEQFF.

V and J are TRBV6-8 and TRBJ1-3; TRBD1 aligns across 9 bases. V trimming: 6 bases; J trimming: 2 bases; junction bases outside the gene matches: 5. The CDR3 is 15 residues long. CDR1 is MNHGY and CDR2 is SAAAGT in the germline V gene. The CDR3 region has the DNA TGTGCCAGCAGCCCGGGACAGGGCACTGGAAACACCATATATTTT. Its protein product is CASSPGQGTGNTIYF.

This clone showed up just a few times. The genes are TRBV19 and TRBJ1-1; perhaps TRBD1 as D (5 bases). CDR3 size: 14 residues. Looked up from germline, CDR1 is LNHDA and CDR2 is SQIVND (reference sequence). Between the trimmed V and J ends, which lost 6 bases and 4 bases, there was a span of 15 bases. CDR3 region: CASSPLRGGTEAFF. CDR3 DNA: TGTGCCAGTAGCCCATTGAGGGGAGGCACTGAAGCTTTCTTT.

The chain has TRBV10-2 and TRBJ1-2; 9 bases are shared with TRBD1. Germline V CDR1 and CDR2: WSHSY, SAAADI. The length of the CDR3 is 14 residues. Trimming at V came to 6 bases and at J to 5 bases, leaving 7 bases not matched to a gene. In nucleotides, the CDR3 is TGCGCCAGCAGCCCCTCCGGGACAGGGTATGGCTACACCTTC. Translated: CASSPSGTGYGYTF.

The gene calls are TRBV18 and TRBJ1-2; D is uncertain. The V gene lost 0 bases and the J gene lost 4 bases, with 6 bases spanning the gap. Germline assignment: CDR1 KGHSH and CDR2 LQKENI. The CDR3 spans 13 residues. The CDR3 loop reads CASSPPDGYGYTF. The CDR3, as DNA: TGTGCCAGCTCACCACCGGATGGCTATGGCTACACCTTC.

Relative to its sample, this clone is large. The rearrangement links TRBV28 to TRBJ1-4; D gene uncertain. Deletions cut 4 bases from V and 8 bases from J, with 14 bases between. Looked up from germline, CDR1 is MDHEN and CDR2 is SYDVKM. The CDR3 has 14 residues. The CDR3 spells CASSSFMITEKLFF. In DNA, the CDR3 is TGTGCCAGCAGTTCCTTTATGATAACGGAAAAACTGTTTTTT.

This clone was counted a few times. The chain recombines TRBV9 with TRBJ2-3; the match to TRBD2 covers 11 bases. Germline V gives CDR1 SGDLS, CDR2 YYNGEE. The CDR3 totals 16 residues. The trim removed 5 bases at V and 3 bases at J, leaving 8 bases unmatched. The CDR3 DNA follows: TGTGCCAGCAGTCCACCCACTAGCGGGGGAACAGATACGCAGTATTTT. This gives the protein CASSPPTSGGTDTQYF. Based on the CDR3 plus reference TRBV9 and TRBJ2-3, the full variable domain is DSGVTQTPKHLITATGQRVTLRCSPRSGDLSVYWYQQSLDQGLQFLIQYYNGEERAKGNILERFSAQQFPDLHSELNLSSLELGDSALYFCASSPPTSGGTDTQYFGPGTRLTVL.

This chain joins TRBV10-2 and TRBJ2-7, with 7 bases lining up with TRBD1. Losses at the gene ends were 3 bases for V and 9 bases for J; bases not matched to a gene: 5. The CDR3 spans 12 residues. From germline, CDR1 is WSHSY and CDR2 SAAADI. The CDR3 spells CASSELRDRQYV. CDR3 DNA: TGCGCCAGCAGTGAACTCCGGGACAGGCAGTACGTC.

The chain joins TRBV12-5 to TRBJ1-5, with D possibly being TRBD1 (6 bases). V lost 7 bases and J lost 0, with 16 bases in between. CDR3 length: 16 residues. Germline V gene sequence: CDR1 LGHNT, CDR2 FRNRAP. The CDR3 reads CASAFAGVLSNQPQHF. The CDR3 region has the DNA TGTGCTAGTGCCTTTGCAGGGGTACTTAGCAATCAGCCCCAGCATTTT.

This clone showed up just a few times. The gene calls are TRBV6-7 and TRBJ1-5; D unresolved. TRBV6-7 carries the ORF label, with uncertain function. V lost 0 bases and J 9 bases, leaving 15 bases between the germline ends. The CDR3 spans 15 residues. The CDR3 loop reads CASSYSKGSHRPQHF. In nucleotides, the CDR3 is TGTGCCAGCAGTTACTCGAAGGGTTCCCATCGGCCCCAGCATTTT.

In this sample, this clone turned up once. The gene calls are TRBV19 and TRBJ1-5; maybe TRBD1 (5 bases). The ends were cut back, 2 bases at V and 2 bases at J, with 7 bases in the middle. Germline CDR1 LNHDA, CDR2 SQIVND (reference sequence). The CDR3 consists of 14 residues. The DNA of the CDR3 is TGTGCCAGTAGTATATCCAGGGGCAATCAGCCCCAGCATTTT. This codes for CASSISRGNQPQHF.

The chain combines TRBV9 with TRBJ2-2, with TRBD1 matching over 7 bases. V trimming: 3 bases; J trimming: 1 base; junction bases outside the gene matches: 9. Per the germline V gene, CDR1 is SGDLS and CDR2 is YYNGEE. This CDR3 contains 17 residues. As DNA, the CDR3 is TGTGCCAGCAGCGCAGATGGGACAGCCAGGAACACCGGGGAGCTGTTTTTT. This gives the protein CASSADGTARNTGELFF. The full variable domain, with the rest looked up from reference TRBV9 and TRBJ2-2, is DSGVTQTPKHLITATGQRVTLRCSPRSGDLSVYWYQQSLDQGLQFLIQYYNGEERAKGNILERFSAQQFPDLHSELNLSSLELGDSALYFCASSADGTARNTGELFFGEGSRLTVL.